Listed here are 7 T cell receptor beta chains from one sample, sequenced in a study of OX40 agonist ivuxolimab in advanced cancers. Libraries were prepared by immunoSEQ multiplex PCR; TCRdb keeps only in-frame clonotypes and omits some of them. The profile shows under 100,000 clones, about nine tenths of them singletons. The sample in question was CD4+ or CD8+ T cells sorted from blood, obtained in a trial of the OX40 agonist ivuxolimab. The source of these receptors is an adult with an advanced solid tumor such as melanoma, head and neck, liver or kidney cancer.

The genes are TRBV6-1 and TRBJ1-5; D is ambiguous. The CDR3 length is 13 residues. CDR1 MNHNS and CDR2 SASEGT come from the germline V gene. V was cut by 7 bases and J by 3 bases, with 10 bases left in between. The CDR3 bases are TGTGCCAGCAACGACTACTCCAATCAGCCCCAGCATTTT. It codes for CASNDYSNQPQHF.

The chain combines TRBV28 with TRBJ2-3; TRBD2 matches 15 bases. V lost 6 bases, J lost 2 bases, and 6 bases stayed unmatched. The CDR3 has 17 residues. Per the germline V gene, CDR1 is MDHEN and CDR2 is SYDVKM. The CDR3 is CASSLGLAGGTTDTQYF. CDR3 bases: TGTGCCAGCAGCCTCGGACTAGCGGGGGGGACCACAGATACGCAGTATTTT.

The V and J genes are TRBV7-2 and TRBJ2-3; TRBD2 matches 7 bases. V shed 5 bases, J shed 2 bases, and the junction held 7 bases outside the gene matches. Per the germline V gene, CDR1 is SGHTA and CDR2 is FQGNSA. The CDR3 is 15 residues long. The CDR3 protein is CASSPQAGFTDTQYF. The CDR3 DNA reads as TGTGCCAGCAGCCCCCAAGCGGGGTTCACAGATACGCAGTATTTT.

This chain uses TRBV5-1 with TRBJ1-1; D might be TRBD1 (6 bases). This CDR3 has 14 amino acids. The ends were cut back, 0 bases at V and 4 bases at J, with 10 bases in the middle. The germline V gene encodes CDR1 SGHRS and CDR2 YFSETQ. The CDR3 bases are TGCGCCAGCAGCTTGGGCCTGACAGGCACTGAAGCTTTCTTT. It translates to CASSLGLTGTEAFF.

CDR3 region: CASSVSLAGANTGELFF. In nucleotides, the CDR3 is TGTGCCAGCAGCGTAAGCTTAGCGGGTGCGAACACCGGGGAGCTGTTTTTT. The chain combines TRBV9 with TRBJ2-2, with 7 positions matching TRBD2. V dropped 1 base and J dropped 0; count of bases not matched to a gene: 6. Germline V gene sequence: CDR1 SGDLS, CDR2 YYNGEE. The CDR3 runs to 17 residues.

The V call is TRBV4-2, the J call TRBJ1-5, with unresolved D. Germline-derived CDR1 and CDR2 are LGHNA and YNFKEQ. This CDR3 spans 13 amino acids. V was shortened by 1 base and J by 5 bases, with 6 bases between the two germline ends. The CDR3 coding sequence is TGTGCCAGCAGCCAAGTTTTTGATCAGCCCCAGCATTTT. Its translation is CASSQVFDQPQHF.

The chain links TRBV4-2 to TRBJ2-5; D gene unclear. The CDR3 length is 12 residues. The V end lost 0 bases, the J end lost 4 bases, and 3 bases lay between the germline ends. Germline V CDR1 and CDR2: LGHNA, YNFKEQ. The CDR3 spells CASSQDRETQYF. The CDR3 DNA reads as TGTGCCAGCAGCCAAGATAGAGAGACCCAGTACTTC.